The entry that follows covers one TCR beta chain sequence. It lacks a known antigen. The record has no base qualities; no much larger clone is one base away. The sample is drawn from a study of blood T cell repertoires in COVID-19 (dated by TCRdb to about 2020). Regarding the complete study: Samples from collaborators originated in the United States, Italy and Spain and spanned both the acute and convalescent phases of COVID-19. The prospective study material was composed of cDNA or gDNA derived from T cells, B-cell-depleted T cells, or PBMCs. The dataset comprised deeply sampled blood TCRbeta repertoires from subjects exposed to, actively infected with, or recovered from COVID-19. A freely available public database, intended as a resource for researchers studying the immune response to SARS-CoV-2, is where the repertoires were released. The samples were drawn from two sources: the first 160 participants of the ongoing ImmuneRACE study, and some 1,300 subjects contributed by 6 global collaborators. A de-identified subject ID, COVID-19 status, age in years and sex were almost always included in the sample metadata. Where available, HLA class I and class II types were taken from metadata supplied by the sample provider and were not determined by assay-based typing.

TCRbeta CDR3 regions were amplified from genomic DNA using the immunoSEQ Assay, a bias-controlled multiplex PCR. In the authors' own workflow: Nucleated cell counts per sample were estimated from amplification of reference gene primers within the assay. To quantify the absolute abundance of each unique TCRbeta CDR3 rearrangement, sequence reads were collapsed and filtered. Productive Simpson clonality was computed per sample as the square root of Simpson's diversity index over productive rearrangements. Not all clones reach the TCRdb copy of this immuneACCESS table, which keeps in-frame sequences only. Checked studies attribute under half of the gap to unresolved V genes and leave the rest unexplained. That table furnishes V, J and clone size, whereas the DNA furnished D and trimming. This sample lists some 350,000 clones; roughly 90% were detected once. The ten largest clones add up to less than 3.5% of the sample.

On the study overall, not on this receptor specifically: The quantity of clinical and demographic metadata differed by source and by participant and was supplied without curation.

One collaborating source in Seattle enrolled patients while the patients were actively infected and followed the patients over time throughout the course of disease. Each collaborating institution followed its own protocols to collect whole blood in K2EDTA tubes. For TCRbeta analysis, collaborators shipped samples as frozen whole blood, isolated PBMCs, or DNA extracted from either of those sample types. Based on the germline V gene, the CDR1 and CDR2 sequences are SGHTA and FQGNSA. The germline V and J ends show losses of 6 bases and 0 bases respectively, and no gene match explains 13 bases of the junction. Measured from the cysteine to the phenylalanine, the CDR3 is 18 residues long. Of the read, only the CDR3 DNA is kept; its 54 bases are in frame from base 1.

The V gene is TRBV7-2 and the J gene is TRBJ1-4; 7 middle bases align to TRBD1. Specimen: peripheral blood. This TCR was sampled from a young woman with COVID-19, enrolled during active disease. The sequenced DNA: TGTGCCAGCAGTTTGCGGAGTTGGGACAGAACAACTAATGAAAAACTGTTTTTT. It is translated as CASSLRSWDRTTNEKLFF.